The clone carrying this T cell receptor beta chain has more than one count but fewer than ten. Its antigen remains unknown. These data originate in a study of response to subunit inactivated influenza vaccine. Study-level findings and limits: Every seasonal influenza vaccination brings in few new T cells, the authors suggested.

TCRdb itself ran the RT-PCR reads through MiXCR, one entry per CDR3 protein. The sample records 600,000 to 700,000 distinct CDR3 sequences, 12% to 15% being singletons. This CDR3 contains 14 residues. V lost 0 bases and J lost 6; bases outside the gene matches: 3. CDR1 and CDR2 from the germline V gene are SGHKS and YYEKEE (reference sequence). This specimen consisted of PBMCs from blood, obtained roughly 2 weeks before vaccination. The V call is TRBV5-5, the J call TRBJ1-5; 7 nucleotides align to TRBD1. The TCR comes from a man aged 50-59 years who received an inactivated influenza vaccine. The chain's CDR3 is CASSLVSGGQPQHF. In DNA form, the CDR3 reads TGTGCCAGCAGCTTGGTTTCAGGGGGTCAGCCCCAGCATTTT.